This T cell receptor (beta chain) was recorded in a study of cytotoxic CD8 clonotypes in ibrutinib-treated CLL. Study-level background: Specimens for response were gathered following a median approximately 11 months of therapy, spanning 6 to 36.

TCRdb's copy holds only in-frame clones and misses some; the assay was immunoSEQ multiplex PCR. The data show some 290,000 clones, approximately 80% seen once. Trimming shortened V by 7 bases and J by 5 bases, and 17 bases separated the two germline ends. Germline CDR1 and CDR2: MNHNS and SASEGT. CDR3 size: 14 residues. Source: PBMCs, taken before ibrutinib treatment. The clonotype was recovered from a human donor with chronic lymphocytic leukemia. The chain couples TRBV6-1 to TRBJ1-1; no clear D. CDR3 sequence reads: CASTPSAAQTEAFF. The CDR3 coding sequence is TGTGCCAGCACGCCGTCGGCCGCGCAAACTGAAGCTTTCTTT.